Listed below are T cell receptor beta chains from one sample, sequenced in a study of blood T cell repertoires in COVID-19. Sequencing used immunoSEQ multiplex PCR; TCRdb keeps in-frame clones, though not all of them. The sample yields around 290,000 clones, approximately 85% seen once. The sample was PBMCs or T cells enriched from blood (not recorded which). These receptors were collected from a woman in her thirties who had recovered from COVID-19. CDR3s include the opening cysteine and the closing phenylalanine or tryptophan. A row's size may be missing; if present it is once, few, many or a size class.

>TRBJ1-3|-|TRBV25-1
CASSDASGTGNTIYF
>TRBJ1-5|-|TRBV11-3
CASSRGPDQPQHF
>TRBJ1-1|-|TRBV2
CASSEGTGSGNTEAFF
>TRBJ2-1|few|TRBV7-3
CASSLQTSGHNEQFF
>TRBJ2-1|-|TRBV3-1/TRBV3-2
CASSQTGLAGDEQFF
>TRBJ1-2|-|TRBV7-9
CASSLRATNYGYTF
>TRBJ2-7|-|TRBV28
CASTDIVSYEQYF
>TRBJ2-2|-|TRBV5-1
CASRRGTGGDDTGELFF
>TRBJ2-3|-|TRBV13
CASSATGFGSFGQYF
>TRBJ2-7|-|TRBV11-3
CASARASYEQYF
>TRBJ1-5|-|TRBV6-2/TRBV6-3
CASSYTGELQPQHF
>TRBJ2-7|few|TRBV2
CASSQASYEQYF
>TRBJ1-1|-|TRBV4-1
CASTSPPEGNTEAFF
>TRBJ1-5|-|TRBV28
CASSLNIGQGNQPQHF
>TRBJ2-1|-|TRBV7-2
CASSLVSRGVWYNEQFF
>TRBJ2-2|few|TRBV4-3
CASSQDLGQGGTGELFF
>TRBJ1-1|-|TRBV28
CASSLSGGSTEAFF
>TRBJ2-3|-|TRBV19
CASSRQQGLLTDTQYF
>TRBJ2-5|-|TRBV19
CASSPGTGLGETQYF
>TRBJ2-1|-|TRBV13
CASSLRLAPNNEQFF
>TRBJ1-2|-|TRBV2
CASRGTDYGYTF
>TRBJ2-7|-|TRBV27
CASSQNAGEVSYEQYF
>TRBJ1-2|-|TRBV10-2
CASSQSRSHGYTF
>TRBJ1-1|-|TRBV20-1
CSARDLVEAFF
>TRBJ2-2|-|TRBV7-2
CASSRLAAGELFF
>TRBJ1-5|-|TRBV3-1/TRBV3-2
CASSPTGNSNQPQHF
>TRBJ2-7|-|TRBV27
CASSLAPGTGTYEQYF
>TRBJ2-2|-|TRBV24-1
CATRPAEAGGNTGELFF
>TRBJ2-2|-|TRBV5-4
CASSLVGSPGELFF
>TRBJ2-5|few|TRBV2
CASSEPSGGSIQETQYF
>TRBJ2-6|-|TRBV19
CASDDSLSSGANVLTF
>TRBJ1-2|-|TRBV29-1
CSVNGDYGYTF
>TRBJ2-7|-|TRBV12-3/TRBV12-4
CASSWFSSYEQYF
>TRBJ2-7|-|TRBV5-6
CASSLSRGIHEQYF
>TRBJ2-4|-|TRBV15
CATSILAGGDIQYF
>TRBJ2-4|-|TRBV9
CASSATARDKNIQYF
>TRBJ2-1|-|TRBV5-6
CASSLWRAFYNEQFF
>TRBJ1-1|-|TRBV28
CASSAGQGAAEAFF
>TRBJ2-1|-|TRBV2
CASSERIGGFYNEQFF
>TRBJ2-5|-|TRBV2
CASRDRVQETQYF
>TRBJ1-1|-|TRBV3-1/TRBV3-2
CASSLDREDHTEAFF